This T cell receptor beta chain is from a study of T cell responses to AZD1222 COVID-19 vaccine. Repertoires were generated with immunoSEQ multiplex PCR, while TCRdb's copy carries only in-frame clones and drops some. The sample has about 120,000 clones, 80% to 90% seen once. V lost 5 bases and J lost 5, with 6 bases in between. The length of the CDR3 is 12 residues. Germline lookup yields CDR1 SGHVS and CDR2 FNYEAQ. The chain combines TRBV7-6 with TRBJ2-2; D call uncertain. This TCR was recovered from an adult in good health. The sequencing here drew on peripheral blood, taken on day 0 of AZD1222 vaccination. The chain's CDR3 is CASSRVTGELFF. CDR3 in DNA: TGTGCCAGCAGCCGTGTAACCGGGGAGCTGTTTTTT.